The rows below give T cell receptor beta chains drawn from one sample of a study of blood T cell repertoires in COVID-19. Profiling relied on immunoSEQ multiplex PCR, and the TCRdb table lists in-frame clones only, not all of them. The top ten hold 15% to 20% of the sample, which has 85,000 to 95,000 clones, approximately 86% seen once. What was sequenced was peripheral blood. The receptor source for this set is a woman of 80 years or more with acute or convalescent COVID-19. Each CDR3 is given without its conserved first and last residue. D genes are given only for firm matches.

d_call	v_call	cdr3_aa
TRBD1	TRBV19	ASSISTGESYEQY
TRBD1	TRBV7-7	ASSLAPSDRGGDLSNQPQH
TRBD1	TRBV7-6	ASSPIPGQRNTIY
TRBD2	TRBV27	ATLVRGGTGELF
.	TRBV28	ASFGGEGYT
.	TRBV28	ASSFLRGLTNTEAF
TRBD1	TRBV11-2	ASSVRLGTGAYEQY
.	TRBV6-5	ASRTPGANGYT
.	TRBV3-1/TRBV3-2	ASSHAAGGTLH
.	TRBV5-1	ASSLGRGAHGNTIY
.	TRBV27	ASSFGQGSYNEQF
TRBD1	TRBV5-8	ASSLVGQGLNEQF
TRBD2	TRBV5-1	ASSLGGGESYEQY
.	TRBV7-8	ASSPWGRGSPLH
.	TRBV7-2	ASSLATTSYEQY
.	TRBV2	ASSSQGGNTIY
.	TRBV7-3	ASSFRDSTYNEQF
.	TRBV19	ARRTVGGNQPQH
.	TRBV18	ASSRDTSYEQY
TRBD1	TRBV5-4	ASSWGQGVRGYT
.	TRBV27	ASSLSRETYYGYT
.	TRBV28	ASSLVSESGWAF
.	TRBV4-1	ASSQEGGFGDGYT
.	TRBV5-1	ASSLGAGSGNTIY
.	TRBV9	ASSPVASTDTQY
.	TRBV25-1	ASSEGRRGSNQPQH
TRBD1	TRBV19	ASSLGQGRYGYT
TRBD1	TRBV2	ASSSADRVGQPQH
TRBD1	TRBV12-3/TRBV12-4	ASNRQGGQPQH
.	TRBV6-5	ASNERSGANVLT
TRBD1	TRBV28	ASSSPRGRETQY
.	TRBV5-6	ASGTGRGGYT
TRBD1	TRBV5-4	ASSSRDRGLNEQF
TRBD2	TRBV5-8	ASSPRLAGASRELF
.	TRBV5-4	ASSLDSQNLYGYT
.	TRBV11-3	ASSLGPGPGNTIY
TRBD2	TRBV18	ASSPGGVDKNIQY
.	TRBV9	ASSARDPESPLH
TRBD2	TRBV4-2	ASSPGLAGVDTGELF
.	TRBV6-5	ASSRGGRTEAF
.	TRBV7-2	ASSRFGPPSSGNTIY
TRBD2	TRBV24-1	ATRAGASGGAHEQF
TRBD1	TRBV7-2	ASSLRDGTVNYGYT
.	TRBV4-1	ASSQERQGTSNQPQH
TRBD1	TRBV6-5	ASSPWDSQETQY
TRBD1	TRBV6-5	ASSYSRDRHLEQY
.	TRBV2	ASSPRQVYEQY
TRBD1	TRBV3-1/TRBV3-2	ASSQSTGGNTGELF
TRBD2	TRBV7-9	ASSLGFSGGTDTQY
TRBD1	TRBV19	ASMGTGRNIQY
.	TRBV5-8	ASSRSSGQSYEQY
TRBD1	TRBV18	ASSPQGQIQETQY